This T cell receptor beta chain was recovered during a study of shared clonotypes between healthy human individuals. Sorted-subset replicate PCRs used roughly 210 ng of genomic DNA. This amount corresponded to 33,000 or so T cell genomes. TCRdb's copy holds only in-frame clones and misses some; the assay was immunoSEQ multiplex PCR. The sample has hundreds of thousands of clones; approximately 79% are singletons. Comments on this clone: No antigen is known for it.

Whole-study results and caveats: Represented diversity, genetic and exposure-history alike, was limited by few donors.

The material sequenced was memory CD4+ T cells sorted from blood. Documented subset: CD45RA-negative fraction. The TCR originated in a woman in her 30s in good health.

CDR3 region: CASSSGQVNTGELFF. Written as DNA, the CDR3 is TGTGCCAGCAGCTCGGGACAGGTTAACACCGGGGAGCTGTTTTTT. This chain joins TRBV11-2 and TRBJ2-2, with 8 bases aligning to TRBD1. Germline assignment: CDR1 SGHAT and CDR2 FQNNGV. The V and J ends lost 4 bases and 2 bases, in that order; junction bases with no gene match: 3. This CDR3 has 15 residues.